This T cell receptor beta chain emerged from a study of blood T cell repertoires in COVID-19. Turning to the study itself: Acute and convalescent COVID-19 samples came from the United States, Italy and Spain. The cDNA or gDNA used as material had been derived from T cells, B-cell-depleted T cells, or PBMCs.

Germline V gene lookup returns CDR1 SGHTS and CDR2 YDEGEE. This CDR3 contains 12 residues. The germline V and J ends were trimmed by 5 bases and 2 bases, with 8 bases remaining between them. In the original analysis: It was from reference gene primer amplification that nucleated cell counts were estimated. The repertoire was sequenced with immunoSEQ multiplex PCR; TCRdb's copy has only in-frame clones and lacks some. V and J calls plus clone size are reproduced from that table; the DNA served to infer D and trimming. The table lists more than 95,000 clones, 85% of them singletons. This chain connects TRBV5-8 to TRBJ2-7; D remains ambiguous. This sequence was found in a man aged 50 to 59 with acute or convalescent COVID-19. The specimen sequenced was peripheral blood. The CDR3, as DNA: TGTGCCAGCAGGCCGCGGACCTACGAGCAGTACTTC. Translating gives CASRPRTYEQYF.